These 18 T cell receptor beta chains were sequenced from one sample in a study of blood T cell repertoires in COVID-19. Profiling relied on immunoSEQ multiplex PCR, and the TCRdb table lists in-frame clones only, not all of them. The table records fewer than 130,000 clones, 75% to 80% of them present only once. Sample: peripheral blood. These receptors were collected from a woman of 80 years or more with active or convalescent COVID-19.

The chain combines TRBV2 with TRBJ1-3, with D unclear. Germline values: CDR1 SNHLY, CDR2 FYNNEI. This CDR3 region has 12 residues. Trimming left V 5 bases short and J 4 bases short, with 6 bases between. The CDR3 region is CASSTQGNTIYF. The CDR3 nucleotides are TGTGCCAGCAGTACCCAGGGAAACACCATATATTTT.

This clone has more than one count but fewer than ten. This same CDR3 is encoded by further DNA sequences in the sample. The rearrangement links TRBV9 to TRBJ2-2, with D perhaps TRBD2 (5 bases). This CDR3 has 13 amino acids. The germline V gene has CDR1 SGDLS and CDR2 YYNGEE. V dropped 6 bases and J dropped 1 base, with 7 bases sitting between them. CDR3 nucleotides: TGTGCCAGCAAGCGGCAGAACACCGGGGAGCTGTTTTTT. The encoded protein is CASKRQNTGELFF.

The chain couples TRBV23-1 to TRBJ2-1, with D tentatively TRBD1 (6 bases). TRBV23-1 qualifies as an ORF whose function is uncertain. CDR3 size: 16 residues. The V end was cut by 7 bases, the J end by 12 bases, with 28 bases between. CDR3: CASITPPLRLSRGQFF. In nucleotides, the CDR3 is TGCGCCAGCATCACCCCCCCCCTCCGCCTATCCAGGGGGCAGTTCTTC.

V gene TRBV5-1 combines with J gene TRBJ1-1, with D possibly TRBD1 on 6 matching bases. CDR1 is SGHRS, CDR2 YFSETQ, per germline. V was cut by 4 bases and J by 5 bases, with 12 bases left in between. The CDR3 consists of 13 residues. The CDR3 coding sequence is TGCGCCAGCAGCATCTCAGGGGTTACTGAAGCTTTCTTT. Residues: CASSISGVTEAFF.

CDR3 loop: CASSYISFGALHF. For the CDR3, the DNA is TGTGCCAGCAGTTACATATCTTTCGGAGCCCTCCACTTT. The chain employs TRBV6-6 and TRBJ1-6; no clear D gene. The CDR3 is made up of 13 amino acids. CDR1 and CDR2 (germline): MNHNY, SVGAGI (reference sequence). Deletions cut 2 bases from V and 14 bases from J, with 13 bases between.

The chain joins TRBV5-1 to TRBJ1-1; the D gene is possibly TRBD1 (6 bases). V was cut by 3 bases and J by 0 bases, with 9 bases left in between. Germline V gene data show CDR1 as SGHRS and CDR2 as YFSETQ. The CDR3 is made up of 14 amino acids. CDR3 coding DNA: TGCGCCAGCAGCTACGACAGGCTGAACACTGAAGCTTTCTTT. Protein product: CASSYDRLNTEAFF.

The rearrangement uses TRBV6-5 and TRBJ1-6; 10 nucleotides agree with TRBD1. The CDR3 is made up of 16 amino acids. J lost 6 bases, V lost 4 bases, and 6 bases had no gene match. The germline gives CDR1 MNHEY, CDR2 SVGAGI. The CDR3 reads CASSSPGQGSNSPLHF. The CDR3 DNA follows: TGTGCCAGCAGTTCACCGGGACAGGGGAGTAATTCACCCCTCCACTTT.

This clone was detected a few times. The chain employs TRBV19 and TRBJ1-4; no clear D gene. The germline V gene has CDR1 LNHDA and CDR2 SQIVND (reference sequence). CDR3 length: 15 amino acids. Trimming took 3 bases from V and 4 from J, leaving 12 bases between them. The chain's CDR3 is CASSILGGLNEKLFF. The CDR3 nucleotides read TGTGCCAGTAGTATTCTTGGAGGGCTTAATGAAAAACTGTTTTTT.

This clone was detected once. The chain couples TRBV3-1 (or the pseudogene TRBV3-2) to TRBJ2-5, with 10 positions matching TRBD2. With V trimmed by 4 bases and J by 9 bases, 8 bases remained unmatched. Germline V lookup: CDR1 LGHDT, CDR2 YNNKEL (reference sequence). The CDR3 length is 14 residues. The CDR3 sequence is CASSPTSGAPAQYF. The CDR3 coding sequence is TGTGCCAGCAGCCCCACTAGCGGGGCCCCGGCCCAGTACTTC.

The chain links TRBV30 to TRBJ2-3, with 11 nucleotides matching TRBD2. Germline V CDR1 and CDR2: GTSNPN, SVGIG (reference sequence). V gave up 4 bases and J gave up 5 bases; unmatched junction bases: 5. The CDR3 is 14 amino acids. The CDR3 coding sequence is TGTGCCTGGAATCACGGACTAGCGGGAGATACGCAGTATTTT. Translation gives CAWNHGLAGDTQYF.

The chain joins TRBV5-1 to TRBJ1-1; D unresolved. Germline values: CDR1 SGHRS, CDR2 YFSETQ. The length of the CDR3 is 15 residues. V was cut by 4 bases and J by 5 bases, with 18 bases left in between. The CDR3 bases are TGCGCCAGCAGCACCACGCCGATGGGCGTTACTGAAGCTTTCTTT. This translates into CASSTTPMGVTEAFF. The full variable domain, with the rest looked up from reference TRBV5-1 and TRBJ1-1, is KAGVTQTPRYLIKTRGQQVTLSCSPISGHRSVSWYQQTPGQGLQFLFEYFSETQRNKGNFPGRFSGRQFSNSRSEMNVSTLELGDSALYLCASSTTPMGVTEAFFGQGTRLTVV.

As DNA, the CDR3 is TGTGCCAGCAGCCTTCGACAGGGTGTCACCGAGCAGTACTTC. It translates to CASSLRQGVTEQYF. J is TRBJ2-7 and V is TRBV3-1 (or the pseudogene TRBV3-2), with 7 bases fitting TRBD1. Looked up from germline, CDR1 is LGHDT and CDR2 is YNNKEL (reference sequence). The CDR3 extends over 14 amino acids. The ends lost 4 bases at V and 6 bases at J; junction bases unmatched: 9.

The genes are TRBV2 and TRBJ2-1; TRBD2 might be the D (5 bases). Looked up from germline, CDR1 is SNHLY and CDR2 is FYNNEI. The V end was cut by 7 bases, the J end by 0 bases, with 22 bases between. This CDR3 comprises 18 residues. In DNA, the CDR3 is TGTGCCAGCATGAGCGTGGGAGATAGTGTCGTCTCCTACAATGAGCAGTTCTTC. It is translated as CASMSVGDSVVSYNEQFF.

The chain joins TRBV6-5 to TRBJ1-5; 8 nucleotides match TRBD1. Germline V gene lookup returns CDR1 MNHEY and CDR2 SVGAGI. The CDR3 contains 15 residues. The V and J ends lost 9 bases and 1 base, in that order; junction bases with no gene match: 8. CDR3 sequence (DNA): TGTGCCAGTCGGTTCCGGGACAGGAGCAATCAGCCCCAGCATTTT. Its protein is CASRFRDRSNQPQHF.

The CDR3 loop is CASSSGLGGRAQYF. The CDR3 bases are TGTGCCAGCAGCTCGGGACTTGGAGGCCGGGCGCAGTATTTT. The V and J genes are TRBV13 and TRBJ2-3; possibly TRBD2 for D (6 bases). In germline, CDR1 is PRHDT, CDR2 FYEKMQ (reference sequence). Trimming stripped 4 bases from V and 10 bases from J, with 18 bases between. This CDR3 is built from 14 residues.

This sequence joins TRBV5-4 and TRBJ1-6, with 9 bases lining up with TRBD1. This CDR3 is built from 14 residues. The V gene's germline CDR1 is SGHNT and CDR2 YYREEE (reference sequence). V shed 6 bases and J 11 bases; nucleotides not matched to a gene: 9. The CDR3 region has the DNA TGTGCCAGCACTCCGGGACAGGGCCTGGCACCCCTCCACTTT. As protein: CASTPGQGLAPLHF.

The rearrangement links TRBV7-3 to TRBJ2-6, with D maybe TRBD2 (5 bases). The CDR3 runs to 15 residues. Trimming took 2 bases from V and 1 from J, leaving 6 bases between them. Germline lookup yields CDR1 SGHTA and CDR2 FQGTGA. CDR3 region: CASSLSGSGANVLTF. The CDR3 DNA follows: TGTGCCAGCAGCTTATCGGGGTCTGGGGCCAACGTCCTGACTTTC.

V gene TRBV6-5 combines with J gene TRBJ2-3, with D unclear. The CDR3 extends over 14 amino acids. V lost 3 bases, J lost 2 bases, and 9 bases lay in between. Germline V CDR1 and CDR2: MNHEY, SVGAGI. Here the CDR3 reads CASSYSQSTDTQYF. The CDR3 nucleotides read TGTGCCAGCAGTTATTCCCAGTCCACAGATACGCAGTATTTT.